The next 31 T cell receptor beta chains were all read from a single sample in a study of blood T cell repertoires in COVID-19. Assay: immunoSEQ multiplex PCR; the TCRdb copy retains only in-frame clones and omits some. The profile shows over 120,000 clones, over 70% of them singletons. The sequenced material came from peripheral blood. These receptors were collected from a woman aged 60-70 years with acute or convalescent COVID-19.

This clone was counted a single time. The chain uses TRBV27 and TRBJ1-6; D is ambiguous. Germline V CDR1 and CDR2: MNHEY, SMNVEV (reference sequence). Trimming removed 3 bases from V and 4 bases from J, with 4 bases in between. The CDR3 runs 13 residues. The CDR3 region has the DNA TGTGCCAGCAGTTTTAATTATAATTCACCCCTCCACTTT. Translated: CASSFNYNSPLHF.

This sequence joins TRBV14 and TRBJ1-1, with TRBD1 matching 10 bases. The CDR3 has 17 amino acids. Germline assignment: CDR1 SGHDN and CDR2 FVKESK. V trimming: 4 bases; J trimming: 1 base; junction bases outside the gene matches: 9. CDR3 residues: CASSPPGQGRRNTEAFF. The CDR3 DNA sequence: TGTGCCAGCAGCCCTCCGGGACAGGGGCGTCGGAACACTGAAGCTTTCTTT. The full variable domain, completed using reference TRBV14 and TRBJ1-1, is EAGVTQFPSHSVIEKGQTVTLRCDPISGHDNLYWYRRVMGKEIKFLLHFVKESKQDESGMPNNRFLAERTGGTYSTLKVQPAELEDSGVYFCASSPPGQGRRNTEAFFGQGTRLTVV.

The chain's CDR3 is CASSQRRLAGTNNEQFF. The CDR3 DNA reads TGTGCCAGCAGCCAACGCCGCCTAGCGGGAACAAACAATGAGCAGTTCTTC. The chain employs TRBV11-2 and TRBJ2-1, with 9 bases identical to TRBD2. This CDR3 contains 17 residues. Per germline, CDR1 SGHAT and CDR2 FQNNGV. V lost 5 bases to trimming and J lost 5 bases; unmatched junction nucleotides: 13.

This clone has more than one count but fewer than ten. The V and J genes are TRBV6-2 or TRBV6-3 and TRBJ1-6; the D is unclear. Per germline, CDR1 MNHEY and CDR2 SVGEGT. Trimming cost V 6 bases and J 7 bases, with 10 bases left between them. CDR3 size: 13 residues. The CDR3 DNA follows: TGTGCCAGCAGCCTGGGCACGAATTCACCCCTCCACTTT. It codes for CASSLGTNSPLHF.

The V call is TRBV7-9, the J call TRBJ2-7; possible D gene TRBD1, 6 bases. Trimming took 1 base from V and 7 from J, leaving 14 bases between them. The CDR3 runs 14 residues. CDR1 SEHNR and CDR2 FQNEAQ come from the germline V gene (reference sequence). The CDR3 sequence is CASSLDNRVWEQYF. Here the CDR3 DNA reads TGTGCCAGCAGCTTAGATAACAGGGTGTGGGAGCAGTACTTC.

The chain joins TRBV9 to TRBJ2-2, with D perhaps TRBD2 (6 bases). CDR1 and CDR2 from the germline V gene are SGDLS and YYNGEE. This CDR3 is 15 amino acids long. V was pared by 0 bases and J by 6 bases, with 12 bases between. CDR3 DNA: TGTGCCAGCAGCGTAGCTGCGGAGGGGTCCGGGGAGCTGTTTTTT. It codes for CASSVAAEGSGELFF.

V usage is TRBV28 and J usage is TRBJ2-2, with 7 bases lining up with TRBD1. The J segment lost 2 bases and the V segment lost 3 bases, leaving 6 bases of the junction unmatched. Germline V gene lookup returns CDR1 MDHEN and CDR2 SYDVKM. CDR3 size: 16 residues. This chain's CDR3 is CASSFVEGANTGELFF. Written as DNA, the CDR3 is TGTGCCAGCAGTTTCGTTGAGGGGGCTAACACCGGGGAGCTGTTTTTT.

V gene TRBV3-1 (or the pseudogene TRBV3-2) combines with J gene TRBJ2-7, with D possibly being TRBD2 (5 bases). The germline CDR1 and CDR2 sequences are LGHDT and YNNKEL (reference sequence). V lost 3 bases and J 3 bases, leaving 6 bases between the germline ends. The CDR3 length is 12 residues. The CDR3 nucleotides are TGTGCCAGCAGCCACGGGGTCTACGAGCAGTACTTC. The encoded protein is CASSHGVYEQYF.

V and J are TRBV11-2 and TRBJ2-7; 13 nucleotides agree with TRBD2. The CDR3 sequence is 15 residues long. Germline loops: CDR1 SGHAT, CDR2 FQNNGV. V was clipped by 5 bases and J by 4 bases; unmatched bases: 5. The CDR3 DNA is TGTGCCAGCAGCCCCTGGACTAGCGGGAGTTACGAGCAGTACTTC. This codes for CASSPWTSGSYEQYF. The full variable domain, rest sourced from reference TRBV11-2 and TRBJ2-7, is EAGVAQSPRYKIIEKRQSVAFWCNPISGHATLYWYQQILGQGPKLLIQFQNNGVVDDSQLPKDRFSAERLKGVDSTLKIQPAKLEDSAVYLCASSPWTSGSYEQYFGPGTRLTVT.

The chain links TRBV29-1 to TRBJ1-1; D not resolved. Trimming removed 6 bases from V and 6 bases from J, with 17 bases in between. Germline CDR1 reads SQVTM; CDR2 reads ANQGSEA. This CDR3 is built from 13 residues. The CDR3 DNA is TGCAGCGTAGGAATGGCGGATTGGGCTGAAGCTTTCTTT. This sequence encodes CSVGMADWAEAFF.

The count of this clone is one. V usage is TRBV5-4 and J usage is TRBJ2-3, with 10 bases matching TRBD2. CDR3 length: 15 residues. Germline V gene sequence: CDR1 SGHNT, CDR2 YYREEE (reference sequence). V lost 2 bases, J lost 4 bases, and 4 bases stayed unmatched. CDR3 sequence reads: CASSLTSGNADTQYF. In DNA form, the CDR3 reads TGTGCCAGCAGCTTAACTAGCGGGAACGCAGATACGCAGTATTTT.

The rearrangement uses TRBV9 and TRBJ1-3; perhaps TRBD1 as D (5 bases). The CDR3 totals 17 residues. The ends were cut back, 3 bases at V and 0 bases at J, with 16 bases in the middle. The V gene's germline CDR1 is SGDLS and CDR2 YYNGEE. The CDR3 sequence is CASSALGGDFSGNTIYF. DNA for the CDR3: TGTGCCAGCAGCGCCTTGGGAGGGGATTTCTCTGGAAACACCATATATTTT.

V and J are TRBV5-1 and TRBJ2-5; 7 nucleotides align to TRBD2. The ends lost 4 bases at V and 5 bases at J; junction bases unmatched: 11. CDR1 and CDR2 (germline): SGHRS, YFSETQ. The CDR3 has 15 amino acids. The CDR3 region is CASSPTSLQGETQYF. The CDR3 DNA sequence: TGCGCCAGCAGCCCGACTAGCTTACAAGGGGAGACCCAGTACTTC.

The genes are TRBV6-5 and TRBJ1-1; TRBD1 matches 7 bases. This CDR3 has 16 residues. Germline CDR1 is MNHEY and CDR2 is SVGAGI. With 0 bases clipped from V and 4 bases from J, the junction kept 8 bases outside the gene matches. The CDR3 reads CASSYSEDRPGTEAFF. The CDR3 DNA reads TGTGCCAGCAGTTACTCCGAGGACAGGCCGGGCACTGAAGCTTTCTTT.

This clone came up a few times. This CDR3 reads CATRPRQTTNEKLFF. Here the CDR3 DNA reads TGTGCCACCCGCCCCCGCCAGACAACTAATGAAAAACTGTTTTTT. This chain joins TRBV19 and TRBJ1-4; D is unclear. Looked up from germline, CDR1 is LNHDA and CDR2 is SQIVND (reference sequence). Trimming took 10 bases from V and 0 from J, leaving 15 bases between them. The CDR3 is made up of 15 amino acids.

This chain joins TRBV30 and TRBJ2-3; 8 nucleotides align to TRBD2. The CDR3 extends over 14 amino acids. Per the germline V gene, CDR1 is GTSNPN and CDR2 is SVGIG (reference sequence). Trimming took 2 bases from V and 3 from J; bases not matched to a gene: 4. CDR3 in DNA: TGTGCCTGGAGTAACGGGAGGGTGACAGATACGCAGTATTTT. It encodes CAWSNGRVTDTQYF.

This chain's CDR3 is CASSLWQGLGYEQYF. The CDR3 nucleotides are TGTGCCAGCAGTTTATGGCAGGGGTTGGGGTACGAGCAGTACTTC. V gene TRBV28 combines with J gene TRBJ2-7; TRBD1 is a possible D gene (6 bases). V was clipped by 0 bases and J by 4 bases, with 13 bases between them. Germline-derived CDR1 and CDR2 are MDHEN and SYDVKM. The CDR3 spans 15 residues.

The chain couples TRBV7-9 to TRBJ1-2; a weak D match, TRBD1 (6 bases). Germline values: CDR1 SEHNR, CDR2 FQNEAQ (reference sequence). The V end was cut by 5 bases, the J end by 3 bases, with 13 bases between. CDR3 length equals 14 residues. The CDR3 DNA is TGTGCCAGCAGCGCTGAACAGGGTTACTATGGCTACACCTTC. This translates into CASSAEQGYYGYTF.

The chain carries TRBV7-6 and TRBJ2-1; TRBD2 aligns across 12 bases. Losses at the gene ends were 2 bases for V and 2 bases for J; bases not matched to a gene: 10. The length of the CDR3 is 19 residues. The germline V gene encodes CDR1 SGHVS and CDR2 FNYEAQ. The CDR3 DNA reads as TGTGCCAGCAGCTTACCTATCCAAACTAGCGGGAGGCCCTACAATGAGCAGTTCTTC. This encodes CASSLPIQTSGRPYNEQFF.

This clone was seen a few times. This rearrangement joins TRBV5-6 to TRBJ2-3; TRBD1 might be the D (6 bases). V shed 2 bases and J shed 2 bases, with 12 bases lying between them. The CDR3 covers 15 residues. Germline assignment: CDR1 SGHDT and CDR2 YYEEEE. The CDR3 coding sequence is TGTGCCAGCAGCTTAGACAGGTCCTACACAGATACGCAGTATTTT. Translated: CASSLDRSYTDTQYF.

This chain uses TRBV10-2 with TRBJ1-1; perhaps TRBD1 as D (5 bases). This CDR3 is 11 amino acids long. Per the germline V gene, CDR1 is WSHSY and CDR2 is SAAADI. V was shortened by 8 bases and J by 4 bases, with 8 bases between the two germline ends. CDR3 nucleotide sequence: TGCGCCAGCTCAGGGTTCACTGAAGCTTTCTTT. Encoded protein: CASSGFTEAFF.

V is TRBV5-5 and J is TRBJ2-7; D gene unclear. Trimming shortened V by 4 bases and J by 2 bases, and 13 bases separated the two germline ends. The CDR3 consists of 14 residues. CDR1 is SGHKS and CDR2 is YYEKEE in the germline V gene (reference sequence). CDR3 nucleotide sequence: TGTGCCAGCAGCATTGAAACAGTACCCTACGAGCAGTACTTC. Translating gives CASSIETVPYEQYF.

This chain connects TRBV10-3 to TRBJ1-1; D perhaps matches TRBD1 (6 bases). The V gene lost 5 bases and the J gene lost 1 base, with 14 bases spanning the gap. The CDR3 sequence is 15 residues long. The germline V gene encodes CDR1 ENHRY and CDR2 SYGVKD. CDR3 loop: CAISRGRGRNTEAFF. DNA of the CDR3: TGTGCCATCAGTAGGGGCAGGGGAAGGAACACTGAAGCTTTCTTT.

This chain uses TRBV15 with TRBJ2-3; 11 nucleotides align to TRBD2. From germline, CDR1 is LNHNV and CDR2 YYDKDF (reference sequence). V lost 1 base and J lost 5; bases outside the gene matches: 8. This CDR3 has 17 residues. CDR3: CATSRAPSGRQEDTQYF. The CDR3 region has the DNA TGTGCCACCAGCAGAGCCCCTAGCGGGAGGCAGGAAGATACGCAGTATTTT.

The gene calls are TRBV30 and TRBJ1-5; D perhaps matches TRBD1 (6 bases). The germline gives CDR1 GTSNPN, CDR2 SVGIG (reference sequence). Trimming removed 3 bases from V and 4 bases from J, with 7 bases in between. CDR3 size: 12 residues. The CDR3 bases are TGTGCCTGGAGCAGGGGAAATCAGCCCCAGCATTTT. This sequence encodes CAWSRGNQPQHF.

This chain joins TRBV30 and TRBJ2-7; D perhaps matches TRBD2 (5 bases). The V gene lost 3 bases and the J gene lost 3 bases, with 9 bases spanning the gap. CDR3 length: 12 residues. Per germline, CDR1 GTSNPN and CDR2 SVGIG (reference sequence). This chain's CDR3 is CAWSGMFYEQYF. CDR3 nucleotides: TGTGCCTGGAGCGGGATGTTCTACGAGCAGTACTTC.

The chain uses TRBV5-1 and TRBJ2-7; 14 bases map to TRBD2. V lost 3 bases and J lost 0; bases outside the gene matches: 5. There are 17 residues in the CDR3. Germline values: CDR1 SGHRS, CDR2 YFSETQ. The CDR3 region has the DNA TGCGCCAGCAGCTGGGGACTAGCGGGAGAGAGCTCCTACGAGCAGTACTTC. Its protein product is CASSWGLAGESSYEQYF.

This chain connects TRBV19 to TRBJ2-5; weak D call: TRBD1 (6 bases). This CDR3 region has 16 residues. Trimming removed 3 bases from V and 7 bases from J, with 21 bases in between. Germline V lookup: CDR1 LNHDA, CDR2 SQIVND (reference sequence). The CDR3 loop is CASSIAPGQGHGTQYF. CDR3 sequence (DNA): TGTGCCAGTAGTATCGCCCCAGGGCAGGGGCATGGGACCCAGTACTTC.

The chain is built from TRBV7-9 and TRBJ2-7; D remains unclear. Germline lookup yields CDR1 SEHNR and CDR2 FQNEAQ (reference sequence). V lost 2 bases, J lost 4 bases, and 6 bases lay in between. There are 12 residues in the CDR3. CDR3 amino acids: CASSLSEYEQYF. CDR3 DNA sequence: TGTGCCAGCAGCTTATCGGAGTACGAGCAGTACTTC.

This chain joins TRBV28 and TRBJ1-1, with D possibly being TRBD1 (5 bases). The CDR3 length is 14 residues. CDR1 and CDR2 (germline): MDHEN, SYDVKM. The V and J ends lost 3 bases and 5 bases respectively, with 13 bases between them. CDR3 sequence reads: CASSFQPGRTEAFF. CDR3 in DNA: TGTGCCAGCAGTTTCCAACCAGGGAGGACTGAAGCTTTCTTT.

This chain links TRBV6-5 with TRBJ1-4; TRBD1 aligns across 9 bases. CDR3 size: 15 residues. Germline V gene lookup returns CDR1 MNHEY and CDR2 SVGAGI. Trimming at V came to 0 bases and at J to 6 bases, leaving 2 bases not matched to a gene. The DNA for the CDR3 is TGTGCCAGCAGTTACTCCCACAGGGGGCATGAAAAACTGTTTTTT. Translating it yields CASSYSHRGHEKLFF.